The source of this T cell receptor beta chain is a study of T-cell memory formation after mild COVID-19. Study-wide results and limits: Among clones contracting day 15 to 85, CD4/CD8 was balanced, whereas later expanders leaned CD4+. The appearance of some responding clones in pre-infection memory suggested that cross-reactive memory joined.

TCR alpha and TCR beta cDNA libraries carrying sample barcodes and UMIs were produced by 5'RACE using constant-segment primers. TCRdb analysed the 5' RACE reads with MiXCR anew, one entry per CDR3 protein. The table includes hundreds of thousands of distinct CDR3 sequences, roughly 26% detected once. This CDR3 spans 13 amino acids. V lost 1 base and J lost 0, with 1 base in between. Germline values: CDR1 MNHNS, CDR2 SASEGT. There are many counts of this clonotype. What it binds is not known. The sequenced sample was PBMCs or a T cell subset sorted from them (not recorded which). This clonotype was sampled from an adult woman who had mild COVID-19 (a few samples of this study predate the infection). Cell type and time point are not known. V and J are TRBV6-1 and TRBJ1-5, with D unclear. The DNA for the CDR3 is TGTGCCAGCAGTGAAGTTAGCAATCAGCCCCAGCATTTT. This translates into CASSEVSNQPQHF.